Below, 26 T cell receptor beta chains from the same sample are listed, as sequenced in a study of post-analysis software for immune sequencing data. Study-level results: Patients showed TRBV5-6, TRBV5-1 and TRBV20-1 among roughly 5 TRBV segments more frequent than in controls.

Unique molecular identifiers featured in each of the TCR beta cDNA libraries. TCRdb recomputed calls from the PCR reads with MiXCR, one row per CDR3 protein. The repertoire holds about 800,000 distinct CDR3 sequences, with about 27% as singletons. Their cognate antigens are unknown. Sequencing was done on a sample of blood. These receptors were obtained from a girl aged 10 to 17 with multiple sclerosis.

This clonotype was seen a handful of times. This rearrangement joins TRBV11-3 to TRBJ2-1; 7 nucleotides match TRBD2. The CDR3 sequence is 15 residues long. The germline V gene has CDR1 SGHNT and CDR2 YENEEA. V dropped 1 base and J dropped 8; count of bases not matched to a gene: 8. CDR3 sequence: CASSLGGGSSDEQFF. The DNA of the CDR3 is TGTGCCAGCAGCTTAGGAGGCGGGAGTTCCGATGAGCAGTTCTTC.

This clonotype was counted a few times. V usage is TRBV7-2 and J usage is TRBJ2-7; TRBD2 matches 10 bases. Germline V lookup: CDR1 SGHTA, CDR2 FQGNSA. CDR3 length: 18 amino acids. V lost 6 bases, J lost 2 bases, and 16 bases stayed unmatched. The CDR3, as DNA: TGTGCCAGCAGTCGTTTAGGAGCTAGCGGGGGAAGAGCCTACGAGCAGTACTTC. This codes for CASSRLGASGGRAYEQYF.

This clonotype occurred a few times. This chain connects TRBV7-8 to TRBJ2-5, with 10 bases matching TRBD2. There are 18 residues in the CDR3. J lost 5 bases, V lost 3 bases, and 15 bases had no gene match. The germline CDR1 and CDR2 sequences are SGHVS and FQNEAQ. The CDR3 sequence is CASSLARRLAGREETQYF. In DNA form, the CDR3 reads TGTGCCAGCAGCTTGGCGAGGAGACTAGCGGGTAGGGAGGAGACCCAGTACTTC.

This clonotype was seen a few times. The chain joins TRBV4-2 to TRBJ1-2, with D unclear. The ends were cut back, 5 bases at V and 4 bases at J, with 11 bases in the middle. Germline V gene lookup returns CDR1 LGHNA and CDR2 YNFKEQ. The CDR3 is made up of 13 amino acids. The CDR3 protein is CASSTLDLYGYTF. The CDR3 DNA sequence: TGTGCCAGCAGCACCCTGGATCTCTATGGCTACACCTTC.

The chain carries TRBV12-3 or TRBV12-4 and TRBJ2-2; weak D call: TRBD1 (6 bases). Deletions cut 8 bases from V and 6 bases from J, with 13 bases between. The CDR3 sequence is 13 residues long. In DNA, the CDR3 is TGTGCCAGCGGACAGATTCTTCCCGGGGAGCTGTTTTTT. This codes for CASGQILPGELFF.

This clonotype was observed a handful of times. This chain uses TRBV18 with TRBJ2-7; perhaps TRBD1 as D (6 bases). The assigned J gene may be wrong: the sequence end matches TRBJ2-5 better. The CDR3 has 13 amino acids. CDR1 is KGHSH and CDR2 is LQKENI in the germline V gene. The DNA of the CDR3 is TGTGCCAGCTCATTCGACTGGGACAAGACCCAGTACTTC. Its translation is CASSFDWDKTQYF.

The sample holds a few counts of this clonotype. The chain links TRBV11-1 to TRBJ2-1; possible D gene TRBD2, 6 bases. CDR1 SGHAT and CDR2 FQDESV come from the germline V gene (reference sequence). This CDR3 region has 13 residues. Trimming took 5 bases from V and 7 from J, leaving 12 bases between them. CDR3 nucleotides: TGTGCCAGCAGCCTCCCTAGCGTAAATGAGCAGTTCTTC. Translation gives CASSLPSVNEQFF.

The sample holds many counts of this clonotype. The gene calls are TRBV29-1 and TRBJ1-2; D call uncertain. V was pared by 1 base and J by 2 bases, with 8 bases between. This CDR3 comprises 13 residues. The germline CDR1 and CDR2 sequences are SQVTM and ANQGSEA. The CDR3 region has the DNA TGCAGCGTTGAAGGTGCAGGAAACTATGGCTACACCTTC. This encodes CSVEGAGNYGYTF.

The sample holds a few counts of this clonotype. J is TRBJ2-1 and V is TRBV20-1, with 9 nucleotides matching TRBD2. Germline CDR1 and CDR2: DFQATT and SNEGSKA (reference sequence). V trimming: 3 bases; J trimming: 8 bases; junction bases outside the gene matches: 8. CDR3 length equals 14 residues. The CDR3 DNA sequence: TGCAGTGCTAGCTGGCGGGGGGGCGCGGATGAGCAGTTCTTC. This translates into CSASWRGGADEQFF.

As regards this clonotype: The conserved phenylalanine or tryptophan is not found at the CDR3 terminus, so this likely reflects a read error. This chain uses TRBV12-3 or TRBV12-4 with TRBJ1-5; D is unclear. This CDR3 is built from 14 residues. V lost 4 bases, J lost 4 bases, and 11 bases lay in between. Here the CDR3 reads CASSWTQLNQPQHV. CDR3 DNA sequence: TGTGCCAGCAGTTGGACTCAACTAAATCAGCCCCAGCATGTT.

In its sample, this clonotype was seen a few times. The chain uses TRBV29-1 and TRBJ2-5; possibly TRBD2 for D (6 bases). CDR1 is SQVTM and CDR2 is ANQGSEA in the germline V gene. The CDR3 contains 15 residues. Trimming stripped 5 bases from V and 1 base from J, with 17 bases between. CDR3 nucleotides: TGCAGCGTTTTCCTACGGGAGACTGTCCAAGAGACCCAGTACTTC. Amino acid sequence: CSVFLRETVQETQYF.

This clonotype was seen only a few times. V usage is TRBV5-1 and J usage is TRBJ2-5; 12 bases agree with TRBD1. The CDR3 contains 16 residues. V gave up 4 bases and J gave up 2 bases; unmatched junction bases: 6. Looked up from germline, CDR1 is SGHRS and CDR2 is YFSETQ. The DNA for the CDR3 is TGCGCCAGCAGCCCGGGACAGGGGGCTTTACAAGAGACCCAGTACTTC. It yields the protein CASSPGQGALQETQYF.

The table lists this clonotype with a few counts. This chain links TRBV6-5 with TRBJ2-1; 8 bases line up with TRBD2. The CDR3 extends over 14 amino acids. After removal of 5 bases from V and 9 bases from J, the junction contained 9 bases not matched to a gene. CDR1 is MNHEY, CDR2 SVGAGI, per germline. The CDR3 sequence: CASSRGTRSGEQFF. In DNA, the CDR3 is TGTGCCAGCAGTCGCGGGACTAGATCCGGTGAGCAGTTCTTC.

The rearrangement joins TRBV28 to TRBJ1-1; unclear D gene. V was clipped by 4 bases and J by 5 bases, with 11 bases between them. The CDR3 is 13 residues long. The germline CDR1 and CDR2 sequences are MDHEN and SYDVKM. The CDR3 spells CASSSGPSTEAFF. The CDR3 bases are TGTGCCAGCAGTTCTGGACCGTCAACTGAAGCTTTCTTT.

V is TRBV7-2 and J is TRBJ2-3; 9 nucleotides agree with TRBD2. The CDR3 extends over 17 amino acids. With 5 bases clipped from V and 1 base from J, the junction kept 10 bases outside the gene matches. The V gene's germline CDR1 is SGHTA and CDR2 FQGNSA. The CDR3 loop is CASSLVGRLAGTDTQYF. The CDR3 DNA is TGTGCCAGCAGCCTAGTTGGTCGACTAGCGGGCACAGATACGCAGTATTTT.

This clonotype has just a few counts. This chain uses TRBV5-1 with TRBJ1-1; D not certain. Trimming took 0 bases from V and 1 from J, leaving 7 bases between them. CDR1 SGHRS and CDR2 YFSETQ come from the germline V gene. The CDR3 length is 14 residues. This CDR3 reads CASSLGNWNTEAFF. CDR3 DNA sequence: TGCGCCAGCAGCTTGGGCAACTGGAACACTGAAGCTTTCTTT.

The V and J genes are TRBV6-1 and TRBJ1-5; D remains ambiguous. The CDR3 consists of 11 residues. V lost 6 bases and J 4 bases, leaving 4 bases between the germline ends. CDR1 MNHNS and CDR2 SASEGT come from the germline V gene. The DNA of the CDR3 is TGTGCCAGCAGAGAAAATCAGCCCCAGCATTTT. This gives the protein CASRENQPQHF.

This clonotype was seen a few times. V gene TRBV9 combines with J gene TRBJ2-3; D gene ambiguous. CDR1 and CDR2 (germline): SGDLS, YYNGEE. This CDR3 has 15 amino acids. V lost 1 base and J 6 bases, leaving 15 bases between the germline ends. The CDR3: CASSVPERQADTQYF. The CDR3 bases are TGTGCCAGCAGCGTACCCGAGAGGCAGGCCGATACGCAGTATTTT.

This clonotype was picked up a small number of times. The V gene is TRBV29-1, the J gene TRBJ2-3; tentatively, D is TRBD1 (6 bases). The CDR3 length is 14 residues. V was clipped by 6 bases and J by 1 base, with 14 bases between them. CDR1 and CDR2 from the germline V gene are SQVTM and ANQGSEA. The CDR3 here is CSVDHRAGTDTQYF. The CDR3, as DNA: TGCAGCGTCGATCACAGGGCTGGCACAGATACGCAGTATTTT.

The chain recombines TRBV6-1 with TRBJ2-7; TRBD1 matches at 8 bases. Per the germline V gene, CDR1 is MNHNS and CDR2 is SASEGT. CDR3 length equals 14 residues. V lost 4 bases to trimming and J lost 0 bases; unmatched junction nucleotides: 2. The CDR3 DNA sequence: TGTGCCAGCAGTGCGGACAGGGCCTCCTACGAGCAGTACTTC. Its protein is CASSADRASYEQYF.

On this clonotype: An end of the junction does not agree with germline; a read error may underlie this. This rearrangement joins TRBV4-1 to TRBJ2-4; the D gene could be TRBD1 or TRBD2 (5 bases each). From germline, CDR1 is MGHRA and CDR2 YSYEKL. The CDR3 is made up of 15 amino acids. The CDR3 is CANSHGDDAKNIQYF. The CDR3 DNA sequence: TGCGCCAACAGCCACGGGGACGACGCCAAAAACATTCAGTACTTC.

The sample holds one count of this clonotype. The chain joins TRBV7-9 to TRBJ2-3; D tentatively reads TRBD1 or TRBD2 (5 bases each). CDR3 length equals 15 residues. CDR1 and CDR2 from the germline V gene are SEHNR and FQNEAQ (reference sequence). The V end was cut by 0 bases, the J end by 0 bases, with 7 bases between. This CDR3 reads CASSLAGVSTDTQYF. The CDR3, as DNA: TGTGCCAGCAGCTTAGCGGGGGTCAGCACAGATACGCAGTATTTT.

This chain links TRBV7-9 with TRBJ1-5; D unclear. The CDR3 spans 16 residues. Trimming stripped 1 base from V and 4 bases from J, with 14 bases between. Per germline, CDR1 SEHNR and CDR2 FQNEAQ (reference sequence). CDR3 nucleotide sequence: TGTGCCAGCAGCTTAGGGGCGGCAGGACTAAATCAGCCCCAGCATTTT. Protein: CASSLGAAGLNQPQHF.

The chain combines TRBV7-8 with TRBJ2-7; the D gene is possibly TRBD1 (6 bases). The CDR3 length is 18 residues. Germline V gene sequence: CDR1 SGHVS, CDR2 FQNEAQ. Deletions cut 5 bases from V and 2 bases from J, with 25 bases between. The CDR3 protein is CASSRVPVGHSHTYEQYF. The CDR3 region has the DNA TGTGCCAGCAGCCGAGTCCCGGTGGGACACTCACATACCTACGAGCAGTACTTC.

The CDR3 sequence is CSVEEGFRNTEAFF. The DNA of the CDR3 is TGCAGCGTTGAAGAAGGCTTCAGGAACACTGAAGCTTTCTTT. This chain links TRBV29-1 with TRBJ1-1; D uncertain. CDR1 SQVTM and CDR2 ANQGSEA come from the germline V gene. V shed 0 bases and J shed 1 base, with 9 bases lying between them. There are 14 residues in the CDR3.

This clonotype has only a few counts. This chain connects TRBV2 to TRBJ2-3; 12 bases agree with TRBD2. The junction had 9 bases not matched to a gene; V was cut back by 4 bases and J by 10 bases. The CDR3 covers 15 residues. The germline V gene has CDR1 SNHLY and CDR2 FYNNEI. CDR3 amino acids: CASSARTSGTSAQYF. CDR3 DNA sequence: TGTGCCAGCAGTGCTAGGACTAGCGGGACAAGCGCGCAGTATTTT. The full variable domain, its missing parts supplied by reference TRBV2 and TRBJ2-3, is EPEVTQTPSHQVTQMGQEVILRCVPISNHLYFYWYRQILGQKVEFLVSFYNNEISEKSEIFDDQFSVERPDGSNFTLKIRSTKLEDSAMYFCASSARTSGTSAQYFGPGTRLTVL.